This T cell receptor beta chain came from a study of blood T cells in healthy people across ages. CDR1 and CDR2 from the germline V gene are SQVTM and ANQGSEA. This CDR3 comprises 13 residues. Details on this clonotype: A read error may account for a junction end that differs from germline.

Primers used in a second PCR of about 7 to 12 cycles were a sample-barcoded 5' primer and a J-beta primer mix. Carrying 12 random nucleotides, a template-switch adaptor labeled each individual cDNA molecule. In TCRdb, the 5' RACE reads were re-called with MiXCR into one record per CDR3 protein. The sample consists of around 1,000,000 distinct CDR3 sequences, 20% to 25% of them appearing once. Approximately 10 milliliters was the volume of peripheral blood drawn from each donor. These data are also associated with another study on T cells of mothers and their children. That work states: Each donor was one of three healthy Caucasian mothers or one of their six children. Each 15 ul cDNA reaction used approximately 1.5 ug RNA; all RNA was used.

The specimen sequenced was blood. The TCR comes from a girl aged 2 to 10 in good health. This chain uses TRBV29-1 with TRBJ2-5; no clear D. DNA for the CDR3: TGCAGCGTCGACCATAATACCATAGAGACCCGGTACTTC. Its protein product is CSVDHNTIETRYF. Variable domain in full (rest from reference TRBV29-1 and TRBJ2-5): SAVISQKPSRDICQRGTSLTIQCQVDSQVTMMFWYRQQPGQSLTLIATANQGSEATYESGFVIDKFPISRPNLTFSTLTVSNMSPEDSSIYLCSVDHNTIETRYFGPGTRLLVL.